This T cell receptor (beta chain) was retrieved from a study of technical replicates of blood from several donors. The CDR3 has 15 residues. Germline V gene sequence: CDR1 MNHNY, CDR2 SVGAGI (reference sequence). Trimming removed 7 bases from V and 1 base from J, with 17 bases in between. Assay: immunoSEQ multiplex PCR; the TCRdb copy retains only in-frame clones and omits some. The sample includes 55,000 to 75,000 clones, around 87% of them seen just once. V gene TRBV6-6 combines with J gene TRBJ2-7; D might be TRBD2 (5 bases). The source of this sequence is a human donor in good health. Some clones in this sample may be carry-over from other donors' samples. Sequencing used PBMCs. The CDR3 DNA reads TGTGCCAGCACCCCTGTGGGAGTCGATTCCTACGAGCAGTACTTC. Protein sequence: CASTPVGVDSYEQYF.